This entry lists 6 T cell receptor beta chains sequenced from one sample in a study of identical twins. One entry per CDR3 protein results from TCRdb running MiXCR on the 5' RACE reads. The data show about 530,000 distinct CDR3 sequences, roughly 15% seen once. The same data also went into a second study, on yellow fever vaccine responses in identical twins.

The sample was CD4+ T cells sorted from blood. These receptors were collected from a woman aged 18-29 years in good health.

This chain uses TRBV29-1 with TRBJ2-5, with TRBD1 matching over 10 bases. The CDR3 has 16 residues. The V gene's germline CDR1 is SQVTM and CDR2 ANQGSEA. V shed 7 bases and J 0 bases; nucleotides not matched to a gene: 11. CDR3 sequence (DNA): TGCAGCGGGGCCGGGACAGGGGCGACCTACCAAGAGACCCAGTACTTC. Its protein product is CSGAGTGATYQETQYF.

The rearrangement joins TRBV2 to TRBJ1-3; no reliable D call. There are 13 residues in the CDR3. V was trimmed by 6 bases and J by 4 bases, leaving 10 bases between them. The V gene's germline CDR1 is SNHLY and CDR2 FYNNEI. The CDR3 coding sequence is TGTGCCAGCAGGTCCGATAAAGGAAACACCATATATTTT. The encoded protein is CASRSDKGNTIYF.

The chain recombines TRBV5-1 with TRBJ2-7; a weak D match, TRBD1 (6 bases). CDR1 and CDR2 from the germline V gene are SGHRS and YFSETQ. The CDR3 contains 15 residues. V lost 0 bases and J 0 bases, leaving 10 bases between the germline ends. CDR3 nucleotides: TGCGCCAGCAGCTTGGGACAGGCGAGCTCCTACGAGCAGTACTTC. Amino acids: CASSLGQASSYEQYF.

The rearrangement links TRBV20-1 to TRBJ1-1; TRBD1 might be the D (6 bases). The CDR3 loop spans 12 amino acids. V lost 1 base to trimming and J lost 7 bases, with 10 bases between them. Germline V gives CDR1 DFQATT, CDR2 SNEGSKA (reference sequence). The CDR3 loop reads CSARVGQYEAFF. CDR3 DNA: TGCAGTGCTAGAGTAGGACAGTATGAAGCTTTCTTT.

This sequence joins TRBV7-8 and TRBJ2-5, with 12 positions matching TRBD2. The trim removed 5 bases at V and 0 bases at J, leaving 4 bases unmatched. Germline CDR1 is SGHVS and CDR2 is FQNEAQ. The CDR3 is made up of 16 amino acids. This CDR3 reads CASSRGLAGNQETQYF. CDR3 nucleotide sequence: TGTGCCAGCAGCCGAGGACTAGCGGGGAACCAAGAGACCCAGTACTTC.

The chain combines TRBV6-1 with TRBJ2-7; TRBD2 might be the D (6 bases). Trimming pared 10 bases from V and 2 bases from J, leaving 15 bases between. The germline V gene encodes CDR1 MNHNS and CDR2 SASEGT. The length of the CDR3 is 13 residues. The DNA of the CDR3 is TGTGCCACCTCCCGGGGGAGTGCCTACGAGCAGTACTTC. It translates to CATSRGSAYEQYF.